Shown below are 22 T cell receptor beta chains from a single sample sequenced in a study of preoperative IRX-2 immunotherapy in early breast cancer. Clones were read by immunoSEQ multiplex PCR, and TCRdb kept only the in-frame ones, dropping some. Among about 38,000 clones listed, roughly 82% were seen once. Treatment here: preoperative locoregional IRX-2 cytokine immunotherapy. The sequenced sample was lymph node tissue, obtained after IRX-2 immunotherapy. The receptors were sampled from a human donor with breast cancer.

The chain is built from TRBV1 and TRBJ2-7. TRBV1 is annotated as a pseudogene. This CDR3 contains 16 residues. The CDR3 DNA sequence: TGCGCCAGCAGCCCGATCAGAGGGGCAGATCTCTACGAGCAGTACTTC. Amino acid sequence: CASSPIRGADLYEQYF.

This clone was seen just once. The V call is TRBV7-1, the J call TRBJ1-3; 9 positions agree with TRBD1. TRBV7-1 is classed as an ORF, of uncertain function. V gave up 4 bases and J gave up 0 bases; unmatched junction bases: 7. CDR3 length: 17 amino acids. DNA for the CDR3: TGTGCCAGCAGCTTGGGGTTGACAGGGGGCTCTGGAAACACCATATATTTT. Translated: CASSLGLTGGSGNTIYF.

The chain uses TRBV12-5 and TRBJ2-3; D is ambiguous. Trimming shortened V by 10 bases and J by 0 bases, and 11 bases separated the two germline ends. From germline, CDR1 is LGHNT and CDR2 FRNRAP. CDR3 size: 13 residues. CDR3: CATSVSSTDTQYF. In DNA, the CDR3 is TGTGCTACTTCAGTTTCTAGCACAGATACGCAGTATTTT.

The chain couples TRBV11-3 to TRBJ2-7; TRBD2 is a possible D gene (5 bases). Trimming took off 5 bases at V and 4 bases at J, with 15 bases between the two ends. The CDR3 covers 14 residues. The germline gives CDR1 SGHNT, CDR2 YENEEA. Here the CDR3 DNA reads TGTGCCAGCAGCCTAACTAAGCGGTCATACGAGCAGTACTTC. Encoded protein: CASSLTKRSYEQYF.

J is TRBJ2-3 and V is TRBV18; 7 bases agree with TRBD2. Germline assignment: CDR1 KGHSH and CDR2 LQKENI. The CDR3 consists of 17 residues. V was clipped by 4 bases and J by 1 base; unmatched bases: 11. CDR3 nucleotide sequence: TGTGCCAGCTCACGGCGGACTGTAGCGGGTGGCACAGATACGCAGTATTTT. Residues: CASSRRTVAGGTDTQYF.

The chain carries TRBV11-3 and TRBJ1-5; D is unclear. V lost 1 base and J 3 bases, leaving 10 bases between the germline ends. The CDR3 has 15 amino acids. From germline, CDR1 is SGHNT and CDR2 YENEEA. CDR3 loop: CASSLVSETNQPQHF. In nucleotides, the CDR3 is TGTGCCAGCAGCTTAGTTTCAGAGACCAATCAGCCCCAGCATTTT.

The chain employs TRBV18 and TRBJ1-2; TRBD1 agrees at 7 bases. Looked up from germline, CDR1 is KGHSH and CDR2 is LQKENI. The CDR3 covers 16 residues. V shed 3 bases, J shed 5 bases, and the junction held 12 bases outside the gene matches. The CDR3 DNA reads as TGTGCCAGCTCACCTTCGACAGGGCGCCCTCTGTATGGCTACACCTTC. The encoded protein is CASSPSTGRPLYGYTF.

The chain couples TRBV28 to TRBJ2-7, with 10 bases fitting TRBD1. Germline lookup yields CDR1 MDHEN and CDR2 SYDVKM. The V segment lost 3 bases and the J segment 5 bases; nucleotides outside the gene matches: 10. The CDR3 covers 16 residues. CDR3 protein: CASSFLPPGQGNEQYF. In nucleotides, the CDR3 is TGTGCCAGCAGTTTTCTACCCCCGGGACAGGGGAACGAGCAGTACTTC.

The chain is built from TRBV11-3 and TRBJ2-1, with D perhaps matching TRBD2 (6 bases). V lost 7 bases and J 4 bases, leaving 17 bases between the germline ends. Germline CDR1 reads SGHNT; CDR2 reads YENEEA. CDR3 length: 15 residues. In nucleotides, the CDR3 is TGTGCCAGCAAAAACCCGGGAGTATCATACAATGAGCAGTTCTTC. This codes for CASKNPGVSYNEQFF. The whole variable domain, remainder taken from reference TRBV11-3 and TRBJ2-1, is EAGVVQSPRYKIIEKKQPVAFWCNPISGHNTLYWYLQNLGQGPELLIRYENEEAVDDSQLPKDRFSAERLKGVDSTLKIQPAELGDSAVYLCASKNPGVSYNEQFFGPGTRLTVL.

This clone was seen only a few times. The CDR3 coding sequence is TGTGCCAGCAGCTTAGTACCTAATAATGAAAAACTGTTTTTT. Encoded protein: CASSLVPNNEKLFF. The V gene is TRBV11-3, the J gene TRBJ1-4, with unresolved D. The ends were cut back, 1 base at V and 4 bases at J, with 7 bases in the middle. This CDR3 comprises 14 residues. Per germline, CDR1 SGHNT and CDR2 YENEEA. Combining the CDR3 with reference TRBV11-3 and TRBJ1-4 gives the whole variable domain EAGVVQSPRYKIIEKKQPVAFWCNPISGHNTLYWYLQNLGQGPELLIRYENEEAVDDSQLPKDRFSAERLKGVDSTLKIQPAELGDSAVYLCASSLVPNNEKLFFGSGTQLSVL.

This rearrangement joins TRBV28 to TRBJ1-1; D gene uncertain. Germline loops: CDR1 MDHEN, CDR2 SYDVKM. The CDR3 sequence is 12 residues long. V gave up 7 bases and J gave up 0 bases, with 6 bases separating them. CDR3 bases: TGTGCCAGCACCGGACTGAACACTGAAGCTTTCTTT. This gives the protein CASTGLNTEAFF. Drawing the rest from reference TRBV28 and TRBJ1-1, the complete variable domain is DVKVTQSSRYLVKRTGEKVFLECVQDMDHENMFWYRQDPGLGLRLIYFSYDVKMKEKGDIPEGYSVSREKKERFSLILESASTNQTSMYLCASTGLNTEAFFGQGTRLTVV.

This clone was seen just once. The rearrangement links TRBV11-3 to TRBJ1-4; no definite D call. Trimming removed 0 bases at V and 3 bases at J, with 11 bases between. Germline V gives CDR1 SGHNT, CDR2 YENEEA. The length of the CDR3 is 16 residues. Written as DNA, the CDR3 is TGTGCCAGCAGCTTAGACCCAAGAGGTGCTAATGAAAAACTGTTTTTT. The encoded protein is CASSLDPRGANEKLFF.

The chain has TRBV14 and TRBJ2-1; 9 nucleotides agree with TRBD2. This CDR3 spans 14 amino acids. Germline V gives CDR1 SGHDN, CDR2 FVKESK. The V gene end was trimmed by 1 base and the J gene end by 12 bases; junction bases not matched to a gene: 7. The CDR3 region has the DNA TGTGCCAGCAGCCAAGGATCGGGACTAGCAGCGCAGTTCTTC. Protein product: CASSQGSGLAAQFF. Combining the CDR3 with reference TRBV14 and TRBJ2-1 gives the whole variable domain EAGVTQFPSHSVIEKGQTVTLRCDPISGHDNLYWYRRVMGKEIKFLLHFVKESKQDESGMPNNRFLAERTGGTYSTLKVQPAELEDSGVYFCASSQGSGLAAQFFGPGTRLTVL.

The chain joins TRBV30 to TRBJ2-5, with D tentatively TRBD1 (6 bases). The CDR3 length is 13 residues. Trimming removed 0 bases from V and 2 bases from J, with 7 bases in between. Germline V lookup: CDR1 GTSNPN, CDR2 SVGIG (reference sequence). CDR3 amino acids: CAWSVGGQETQYF. The DNA of the CDR3 is TGTGCCTGGAGTGTAGGGGGACAAGAGACCCAGTACTTC.

The J gene is TRBJ1-2, the V gene TRBV6-8, with 7 bases matching TRBD1. Germline V lookup: CDR1 MNHGY, CDR2 SAAAGT. V lost 10 bases, J lost 2 bases, and 10 bases stayed unmatched. The CDR3 contains 14 residues. As DNA, the CDR3 is TGTGCCATCAGGGATACAGGGGAGAACTATGGCTACACCTTC. Protein sequence: CAIRDTGENYGYTF.

The chain is built from TRBV5-1 and TRBJ2-6, with D tentatively TRBD1 (5 bases). Germline V CDR1 and CDR2: SGHRS, YFSETQ. This CDR3 spans 16 amino acids. V was pared by 6 bases and J by 4 bases, with 17 bases between. The CDR3 is CASKQALGAGANVLTF. The CDR3, as DNA: TGCGCCAGCAAACAGGCTCTCGGAGCGGGGGCCAACGTCCTGACTTTC.

This clone was picked up a small number of times. This rearrangement joins TRBV11-3 to TRBJ2-7, with TRBD2 matching 11 bases. This CDR3 is 15 amino acids long. The ends lost 5 bases at V and 4 bases at J; junction bases unmatched: 7. CDR1 and CDR2 (germline): SGHNT, YENEEA. The chain's CDR3 is CASSQTSGGEYEQYF. The CDR3 DNA reads TGTGCCAGCAGCCAAACTAGCGGGGGCGAATACGAGCAGTACTTC. The full variable domain, in which reference TRBV11-3 and TRBJ2-7 provide the parts outside the CDR3, is EAGVVQSPRYKIIEKKQPVAFWCNPISGHNTLYWYLQNLGQGPELLIRYENEEAVDDSQLPKDRFSAERLKGVDSTLKIQPAELGDSAVYLCASSQTSGGEYEQYFGPGTRLTVT.

The V and J genes are TRBV5-1 and TRBJ1-5; perhaps TRBD1 as D (5 bases). V gave up 5 bases and J gave up 4 bases, with 16 bases separating them. The CDR3 is 15 residues long. CDR1 and CDR2 (germline): SGHRS, YFSETQ. CDR3 in amino acids: CASSHGRGPNQPQHF. The CDR3 DNA is TGCGCCAGCAGTCACGGACGGGGCCCTAATCAGCCCCAGCATTTT.

The V call is TRBV28, the J call TRBJ1-4; D gene uncertain. Germline values: CDR1 MDHEN, CDR2 SYDVKM. The CDR3 has 15 amino acids. V was cut by 5 bases and J by 2 bases, with 12 bases left in between. In DNA, the CDR3 is TGTGCCAGCAGTAACCAAGGGAGCACTAATGAAAAACTGTTTTTT. This gives the protein CASSNQGSTNEKLFF.

The chain joins TRBV6-8 to TRBJ2-2; TRBD1 agrees at 9 bases. Per the germline V gene, CDR1 is MNHGY and CDR2 is SAAAGT. The J segment lost 9 bases and the V segment lost 10 bases, leaving 9 bases of the junction unmatched. The CDR3 covers 13 residues. The CDR3 loop is CATGVQGARELFF. DNA of the CDR3: TGTGCCACCGGGGTACAGGGGGCCCGGGAGCTGTTTTTT.

V gene TRBV5-1 combines with J gene TRBJ2-1; TRBD2 aligns across 8 bases. The V gene end was trimmed by 4 bases and the J gene end by 7 bases; junction bases not matched to a gene: 13. CDR3 length equals 16 residues. CDR1 SGHRS and CDR2 YFSETQ come from the germline V gene. The CDR3 spells CASSIIAGRRGNEQFF. CDR3 sequence (DNA): TGCGCCAGCAGCATAATAGCGGGGCGTCGGGGGAATGAGCAGTTCTTC.

The rearrangement links TRBV6-7 to TRBJ2-1; 10 nucleotides match TRBD2. TRBV6-7 is recorded as an ORF, its role being uncertain. The length of the CDR3 is 15 residues. Trimming cost V 5 bases and J 5 bases; bases outside gene matches: 6. The CDR3 sequence: CASSEAGGLDNEQFF. CDR3 DNA: TGTGCCAGCAGTGAAGCGGGGGGGCTGGACAATGAGCAGTTCTTC.